The 4 T cell receptor beta chains below all came from one sample that was sequenced in a study of T cells after yellow fever vaccination. From the 5' RACE reads, TCRdb called clonotypes with MiXCR, one entry per CDR3 protein. The sample includes about 370,000 distinct CDR3 sequences, approximately 10% seen only once; the top ten take roughly a sixth. Material: PBMCs, obtained on the day of the first yellow fever vaccination. These receptors were taken from a young man who received the YFV17D yellow fever vaccine.

This clonotype came up many times. The V and J genes are TRBV24-1 and TRBJ2-5; 10 bases map to TRBD1. The germline V gene encodes CDR1 KGHDR and CDR2 SFDVKD. The CDR3 consists of 14 residues. V was pared by 4 bases and J by 5 bases, with 3 bases of the junction left unmatched. The chain's CDR3 is CATSERTGGETQYF. The CDR3 DNA reads TGTGCCACCAGTGAGAGGACAGGGGGGGAGACCCAGTACTTC.

In its sample, this clonotype was seen a few times. V is TRBV19 and J is TRBJ1-5; D is unclear. Germline CDR1 and CDR2: LNHDA and SQIVND (reference sequence). Trimming took off 3 bases at V and 2 bases at J, with 8 bases between the two ends. CDR3 length: 14 residues. CDR3 in amino acids: CASSMEVGNQPQHF. Written as DNA, the CDR3 is TGTGCCAGTAGTATGGAAGTGGGCAATCAGCCCCAGCATTTT.

This clonotype was observed a few times. The J gene is TRBJ2-7, the V gene TRBV12-3 or TRBV12-4; tentatively, D is TRBD2 (6 bases). V dropped 3 bases and J dropped 6 bases, with 9 bases sitting between them. The CDR3 runs 12 residues. CDR3 region: CASSLEGPEQYF. CDR3 coding DNA: TGTGCCAGCAGTTTGGAGGGCCCCGAGCAGTACTTC.

This clonotype has a handful of counts. In DNA form, the CDR3 reads TGCGCCAGCAAACAGGGTAGCAATCAGCCCCAGCATTTT. Its protein is CASKQGSNQPQHF. The rearrangement uses TRBV10-2 and TRBJ1-5, with D possibly being TRBD1 (6 bases). The CDR3 totals 13 residues. Trimming cost V 7 bases and J 0 bases, with 7 bases left between them. Per the germline V gene, CDR1 is WSHSY and CDR2 is SAAADI.